One sample yielded the 30 T cell receptor beta chains listed below, sequenced in a study of beta chain features in type 1 diabetes. Findings of the study overall: TCRB CDR3s from Type 1 diabetes patients were moderately but significantly shorter in all four CD4+ subsets.

The investigators reverse transcribed all of the isolated RNA, so they sequenced expressed TCRB transcripts. Some clones are missing from TCRdb's copy, which holds only in-frame ones; the method was immunoSEQ multiplex PCR. The data show around 600,000 clones, roughly an eighth seen once. No cognate antigen is known for these TCRs. Sequencing was done on a sample of naive CD4+ T cells from blood. The receptors here all came from a man aged 25-45 years with type 1 diabetes.

The J gene is TRBJ2-1, the V gene TRBV6-5; TRBD2 agrees at 7 bases. Germline CDR1 is MNHEY and CDR2 is SVGAGI. With V trimmed by 6 bases and J by 0 bases, 5 bases remained unmatched. There are 15 residues in the CDR3. The chain's CDR3 is CASSRTSNSYNEQFF. The CDR3 bases are TGTGCCAGCAGCCGGACTAGTAACTCCTACAATGAGCAGTTCTTC.

Comment on this clone: Other DNA sequences in this specimen translate into the identical CDR3. V usage is TRBV11-3 and J usage is TRBJ2-5, with unresolved D. Germline lookup yields CDR1 SGHNT and CDR2 YENEEA. This CDR3 spans 13 amino acids. The V end was cut by 5 bases, the J end by 3 bases, with 10 bases between. The CDR3 loop reads CASSRGRKETQYF. Here the CDR3 DNA reads TGTGCCAGCAGCCGAGGACGGAAAGAGACCCAGTACTTC.

This clone came up a few times. The gene calls are TRBV9 and TRBJ2-5; either TRBD1 or TRBD2 may supply D (5 bases each). The CDR3 sequence is 14 residues long. Trimming removed 2 bases at V and 1 base at J, with 9 bases between. The germline V gene has CDR1 SGDLS and CDR2 YYNGEE. The CDR3 coding sequence is TGTGCCAGCAGCGTTACCGGGACCCAAGAGACCCAGTACTTC. Amino acid sequence: CASSVTGTQETQYF.

The chain uses TRBV20-1 and TRBJ2-1, with D unclear. Looked up from germline, CDR1 is DFQATT and CDR2 is SNEGSKA (reference sequence). V lost 0 bases to trimming and J lost 9 bases, with 6 bases between them. This CDR3 is built from 11 residues. CDR3 DNA: TGCAGTGCTAGAGATGGGCGTGAGCAGTTCTTC. Its translation: CSARDGREQFF.

The CDR3 is CASSETGEGGANVLTF. CDR3 sequence (DNA): TGTGCCAGCAGCGAGACAGGGGAAGGTGGGGCCAACGTCCTGACTTTC. The genes are TRBV9 and TRBJ2-6; TRBD1 aligns across 8 bases. The CDR3 is 16 residues long. CDR1 and CDR2 from the germline V gene are SGDLS and YYNGEE. With 3 bases clipped from V and 3 bases from J, the junction kept 5 bases outside the gene matches.

J is TRBJ2-1 and V is TRBV5-4; TRBD2 is a possible D gene (5 bases). Trimming removed 4 bases from V and 8 bases from J, with 19 bases in between. The CDR3 has 15 amino acids. Germline CDR1 SGHNT, CDR2 YYREEE (reference sequence). CDR3 residues: CASSPPRGGSDEQFF. The CDR3, as DNA: TGTGCCAGCAGCCCACCGCGCGGAGGATCAGATGAGCAGTTCTTC. The full variable domain, rest sourced from reference TRBV5-4 and TRBJ2-1, is ETGVTQSPTHLIKTRGQQVTLRCSSQSGHNTVSWYQQALGQGPQFIFQYYREEENGRGNFPPRFSGLQFPNYSSELNVNALELDDSALYLCASSPPRGGSDEQFFGPGTRLTVL.

The gene calls are TRBV11-1 and TRBJ2-1, with 10 bases that match TRBD1. CDR1 and CDR2 from the germline V gene are SGHAT and FQDESV (reference sequence). The CDR3 consists of 15 residues. The V and J ends lost 5 bases and 4 bases, in that order; junction bases with no gene match: 5. The DNA for the CDR3 is TGTGCCAGCAGCACCGGACAGGGGGGATACAATGAGCAGTTCTTC. It specifies CASSTGQGGYNEQFF. Full variable domain (remainder filled in from reference TRBV11-1 and TRBJ2-1): EAEVAQSPRYKITEKSQAVAFWCDPISGHATLYWYRQILGQGPELLVQFQDESVVDDSQLPKDRFSAERLKGVDSTLKIQPAELGDSAMYLCASSTGQGGYNEQFFGPGTRLTVL.

The rearrangement uses TRBV5-1 and TRBJ2-5; unclear D gene. The CDR3 consists of 14 residues. CDR1 is SGHRS and CDR2 is YFSETQ in the germline V gene. Trimming left V 0 bases short and J 1 base short, with 7 bases between. This CDR3 is CASSLDTTQETQYF. CDR3 DNA sequence: TGCGCCAGCAGCTTGGACACAACCCAAGAGACCCAGTACTTC.

V is TRBV6-6 and J is TRBJ2-5; 8 positions match TRBD1. The V segment lost 6 bases and the J segment 1 base; nucleotides outside the gene matches: 1. The CDR3 is 13 residues long. CDR1 is MNHNY and CDR2 is SVGAGI in the germline V gene (reference sequence). This chain's CDR3 is CASSGQGQETQYF. For the CDR3, the DNA is TGTGCCAGCAGCGGACAGGGCCAAGAGACCCAGTACTTC.

This clone occurred a few times. V is TRBV4-3 and J is TRBJ1-4; 7 positions agree with TRBD1. The CDR3 totals 16 residues. Germline CDR1 reads LGHNA; CDR2 reads YSLEER. V was pared by 1 base and J by 7 bases, with 9 bases of the junction left unmatched. CDR3 sequence reads: CASSQGLQQGIEKLFF. Written as DNA, the CDR3 is TGCGCCAGCAGCCAAGGGTTACAACAGGGGATTGAAAAACTGTTTTTT.

This clone was counted a few times. This chain connects TRBV5-1 to TRBJ2-3, with D possibly being TRBD2 (5 bases). The germline V and J ends were trimmed by 2 bases and 3 bases, with 7 bases remaining between them. Germline V gene sequence: CDR1 SGHRS, CDR2 YFSETQ. CDR3 length: 13 residues. The CDR3 reads CASSLRETDTQYF. The CDR3 DNA sequence: TGCGCCAGCAGCTTAAGGGAGACAGATACGCAGTATTTT.

The rearrangement uses TRBV7-6 and TRBJ1-4; D remains unclear. CDR1 SGHVS and CDR2 FNYEAQ come from the germline V gene. V shed 5 bases and J shed 3 bases, with 7 bases lying between them. CDR3 length equals 13 residues. The CDR3 is CASSSAANEKLFF. In DNA, the CDR3 is TGTGCCAGCAGCAGCGCGGCTAATGAAAAACTGTTTTTT.

The V gene is TRBV5-1, the J gene TRBJ2-5; TRBD2 might be the D (5 bases). The germline CDR1 and CDR2 sequences are SGHRS and YFSETQ. The CDR3 is 14 amino acids. V was trimmed by 4 bases and J by 4 bases, leaving 14 bases between them. The CDR3 spells CASSLEADGETQYF. Written as DNA, the CDR3 is TGCGCCAGCAGCCTGGAGGCGGATGGAGAGACCCAGTACTTC.

The sample holds a few counts of this clone. This chain connects TRBV5-6 to TRBJ1-4, with D possibly matching TRBD1 (5 bases). CDR1 SGHDT and CDR2 YYEEEE come from the germline V gene. Trimming shortened V by 0 bases and J by 8 bases, and 20 bases separated the two germline ends. The CDR3 is made up of 17 amino acids. The CDR3 nucleotides are TGTGCCAGCAGCTTGGAAGTATCGGCAGGGATCGGAGAAAAACTGTTTTTT. This codes for CASSLEVSAGIGEKLFF.

In its sample, this clone was seen a few times. The V and J genes are TRBV7-9 and TRBJ1-4, with 7 nucleotides matching TRBD1. Per germline, CDR1 SEHNR and CDR2 FQNEAQ (reference sequence). With 1 base clipped from V and 8 bases from J, the junction kept 4 bases outside the gene matches. This CDR3 has 14 residues. The CDR3 DNA is TGTGCCAGCAGCTTAGGAGGGGGCGACGAAAAACTGTTTTTT. Its translation is CASSLGGGDEKLFF.

The chain recombines TRBV5-6 with TRBJ1-5; 8 nucleotides agree with TRBD1. This CDR3 region has 15 residues. With 1 base clipped from V and 2 bases from J, the junction kept 2 bases outside the gene matches. Germline-derived CDR1 and CDR2 are SGHDT and YYEEEE. Here the CDR3 reads CASSLTGGGNQPQHF. CDR3 DNA: TGTGCCAGCAGCTTGACAGGGGGAGGCAATCAGCCCCAGCATTTT.

This clone has only a few counts. V usage is TRBV9 and J usage is TRBJ1-2; no firm D call. V was shortened by 0 bases and J by 4 bases, with 10 bases between the two germline ends. Germline V gene lookup returns CDR1 SGDLS and CDR2 YYNGEE. This CDR3 has 14 residues. The CDR3 reads CASSVDSTVYGYTF. CDR3 DNA sequence: TGTGCCAGCAGCGTAGACTCTACAGTCTATGGCTACACCTTC.

This clone was counted between two and nine times. The CDR3 region is CASSHPGRNTGELFF. The CDR3 bases are TGTGCCAGCAGCCACCCCGGGCGCAACACCGGGGAGCTGTTTTTT. The V call is TRBV5-4, the J call TRBJ2-2; D gene uncertain. Germline-derived CDR1 and CDR2 are SGHNT and YYREEE (reference sequence). The CDR3 runs 15 residues. V lost 4 bases to trimming and J lost 2 bases, with 12 bases between them. Full variable domain (rest looked up from reference TRBV5-4 and TRBJ2-2): ETGVTQSPTHLIKTRGQQVTLRCSSQSGHNTVSWYQQALGQGPQFIFQYYREEENGRGNFPPRFSGLQFPNYSSELNVNALELDDSALYLCASSHPGRNTGELFFGEGSRLTVL.

This clone has a handful of counts. The chain is built from TRBV28 and TRBJ1-3; 7 positions match TRBD1. V lost 6 bases, J lost 2 bases, and 1 base stayed unmatched. The V gene's germline CDR1 is MDHEN and CDR2 SYDVKM. This CDR3 comprises 13 residues. The CDR3 sequence: CASRTGTGNTIYF. CDR3 nucleotide sequence: TGTGCCAGCAGGACAGGGACTGGAAACACCATATATTTT. The variable domain in full, with the rest retrieved from reference TRBV28 and TRBJ1-3, is DVKVTQSSRYLVKRTGEKVFLECVQDMDHENMFWYRQDPGLGLRLIYFSYDVKMKEKGDIPEGYSVSREKKERFSLILESASTNQTSMYLCASRTGTGNTIYFGEGSWLTVV.

This rearrangement joins TRBV28 to TRBJ2-5; D uncertain. Trimming removed 7 bases at V and 9 bases at J, with 18 bases between. The CDR3 covers 13 residues. CDR1 is MDHEN and CDR2 is SYDVKM in the germline V gene. DNA for the CDR3: TGTGCCAGCAACCCATACCTACCGGCATCCCAGTACTTC. This translates into CASNPYLPASQYF.

This clone appeared a few times. The rearrangement uses TRBV29-1 and TRBJ2-3, with D possibly being TRBD2 (7 bases). Germline V gene lookup returns CDR1 SQVTM and CDR2 ANQGSEA. The V and J ends lost 0 bases and 1 base respectively, with 11 bases between them. The CDR3 is made up of 15 amino acids. This chain's CDR3 is CSVEEGRGRTDTQYF. Here the CDR3 DNA reads TGCAGCGTTGAAGAAGGGCGGGGGCGCACAGATACGCAGTATTTT.

This clone was detected only a few times. CDR3 DNA sequence: TGCGCCAGCAGCTTGGGAGGGGGAAATACGCAGTATTTT. Amino acid sequence: CASSLGGGNTQYF. The J gene is TRBJ2-3, the V gene TRBV5-1; maybe TRBD1 (6 bases). From germline, CDR1 is SGHRS and CDR2 YFSETQ. The CDR3 runs to 13 residues. The V end lost 0 bases, the J end lost 7 bases, and 9 bases lay between the germline ends.

V and J are TRBV5-6 and TRBJ2-5; a possible D gene is TRBD1 (6 bases). Deletions cut 4 bases from V and 4 bases from J, with 8 bases between. The CDR3 has 12 amino acids. The germline V gene encodes CDR1 SGHDT and CDR2 YYEEEE. The CDR3 here is CASSPDRETQYF. The CDR3 DNA reads TGTGCCAGCAGCCCGGACAGAGAGACCCAGTACTTC.

V gene TRBV28 combines with J gene TRBJ1-5; D remains ambiguous. Germline assignment: CDR1 MDHEN and CDR2 SYDVKM. There are 12 residues in the CDR3. The CDR3 DNA reads as TGTGCGGTGCATGGAAACAATCAGCCCCAGCATTTT. This encodes CAVHGNNQPQHF.

The rearrangement uses TRBV5-1 and TRBJ2-7; TRBD1 aligns across 7 bases. After removal of 4 bases from V and 12 bases from J, the junction contained 16 bases not matched to a gene. CDR3 length: 14 amino acids. Germline V CDR1 and CDR2: SGHRS, YFSETQ. CDR3 DNA: TGCGCCAGCAGCGAACCCGGACAGGATCCCACCCCGTACTTC. Translating it yields CASSEPGQDPTPYF.

The V gene is TRBV18, the J gene TRBJ2-1, with 9 bases identical to TRBD1. V gave up 0 bases and J gave up 9 bases; unmatched junction bases: 12. The length of the CDR3 is 17 residues. Germline V gene data show CDR1 as KGHSH and CDR2 as LQKENI. The CDR3 DNA sequence: TGTGCCAGCTCACCACCGAAGGGGACAGGGTTTTCCACTGAGCAGTTCTTC. This codes for CASSPPKGTGFSTEQFF.

This chain uses TRBV9 with TRBJ2-3, with TRBD2 matching over 13 bases. The germline V gene has CDR1 SGDLS and CDR2 YYNGEE. CDR3 length equals 16 residues. The J segment lost 5 bases and the V segment lost 4 bases, leaving 7 bases of the junction unmatched. The DNA of the CDR3 is TGTGCCAGCAGCCCTCGGACTAGCGGGGGATTAGATACGCAGTATTTT. Translation: CASSPRTSGGLDTQYF.

V and J are TRBV7-2 and TRBJ1-1; D is unclear. This CDR3 region has 14 residues. Trimming shortened V by 3 bases and J by 0 bases, and 8 bases separated the two germline ends. The germline CDR1 and CDR2 sequences are SGHTA and FQGNSA. The CDR3 DNA reads TGTGCCAGCAGCTTGGCGGGAGTGAACACTGAAGCTTTCTTT. Its protein is CASSLAGVNTEAFF.

The chain carries TRBV7-2 and TRBJ1-4; D is uncertain. The CDR3 is made up of 13 amino acids. Per germline, CDR1 SGHTA and CDR2 FQGNSA. V dropped 5 bases and J dropped 0 bases, with 4 bases sitting between them. The chain's CDR3 is CASSPTTNEKLFF. CDR3 DNA: TGTGCCAGCAGCCCAACAACTAATGAAAAACTGTTTTTT. Together with reference TRBV7-2 and TRBJ1-4, the CDR3 gives the full variable domain: GAGVSQSPSNKVTEKGKDVELRCDPISGHTALYWYRQSLGQGLEFLIYFQGNSAPDKSGLPSDRFSAERTGGSVSTLTIQRTQQEDSAVYLCASSPTTNEKLFFGSGTQLSVL.

The chain carries TRBV7-2 and TRBJ1-2; TRBD1 matches 8 bases. V shed 4 bases, J shed 6 bases, and the junction held 7 bases outside the gene matches. This CDR3 contains 14 residues. CDR1 and CDR2 (germline): SGHTA, FQGNSA. CDR3 protein: CASSSPQGANGYTF. The CDR3 DNA sequence: TGTGCCAGCAGCTCCCCCCAGGGGGCGAATGGCTACACCTTC.